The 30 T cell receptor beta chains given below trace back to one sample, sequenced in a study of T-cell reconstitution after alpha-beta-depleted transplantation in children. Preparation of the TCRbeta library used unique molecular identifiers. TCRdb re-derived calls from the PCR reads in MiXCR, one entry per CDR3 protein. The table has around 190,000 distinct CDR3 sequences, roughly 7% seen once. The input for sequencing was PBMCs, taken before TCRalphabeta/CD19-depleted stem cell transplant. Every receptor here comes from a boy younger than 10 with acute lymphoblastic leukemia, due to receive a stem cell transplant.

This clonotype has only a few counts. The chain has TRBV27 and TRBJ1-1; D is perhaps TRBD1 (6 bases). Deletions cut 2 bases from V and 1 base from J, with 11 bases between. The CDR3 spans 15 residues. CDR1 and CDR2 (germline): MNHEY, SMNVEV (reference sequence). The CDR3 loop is CASSLQGYGNTEAFF. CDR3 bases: TGTGCCAGCAGTTTACAGGGGTACGGGAACACTGAAGCTTTCTTT.

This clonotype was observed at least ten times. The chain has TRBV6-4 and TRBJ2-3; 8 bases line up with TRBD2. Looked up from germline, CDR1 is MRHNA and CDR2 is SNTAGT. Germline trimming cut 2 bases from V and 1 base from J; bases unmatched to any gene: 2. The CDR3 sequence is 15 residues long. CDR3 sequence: CASSDGAGGTDTQYF. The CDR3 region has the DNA TGTGCCAGCAGTGACGGAGCGGGGGGCACAGATACGCAGTATTTT.

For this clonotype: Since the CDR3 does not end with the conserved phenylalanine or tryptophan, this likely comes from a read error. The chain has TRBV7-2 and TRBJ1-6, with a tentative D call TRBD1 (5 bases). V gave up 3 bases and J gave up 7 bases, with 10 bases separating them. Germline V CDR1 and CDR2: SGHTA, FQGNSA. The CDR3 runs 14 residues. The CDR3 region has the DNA TGTGCCAGCAGCTTCGGGGCCCCGAATTCACCCCTCCACTAT. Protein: CASSFGAPNSPLHY.

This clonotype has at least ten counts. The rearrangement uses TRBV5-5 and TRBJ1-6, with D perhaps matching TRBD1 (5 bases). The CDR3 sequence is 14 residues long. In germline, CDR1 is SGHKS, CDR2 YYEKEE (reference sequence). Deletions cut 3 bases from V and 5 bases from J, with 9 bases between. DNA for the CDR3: TGTGCCAGCAGCTGGAGCAGGGATAATTCACCCCTCCACTTT. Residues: CASSWSRDNSPLHF.

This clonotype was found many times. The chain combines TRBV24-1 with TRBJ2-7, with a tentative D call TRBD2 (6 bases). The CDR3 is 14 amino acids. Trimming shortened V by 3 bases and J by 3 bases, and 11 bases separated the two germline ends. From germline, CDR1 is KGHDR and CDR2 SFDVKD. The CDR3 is CATSDGGTHYEQYF. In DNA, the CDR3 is TGTGCCACCAGTGATGGTGGGACTCACTACGAGCAGTACTTC.

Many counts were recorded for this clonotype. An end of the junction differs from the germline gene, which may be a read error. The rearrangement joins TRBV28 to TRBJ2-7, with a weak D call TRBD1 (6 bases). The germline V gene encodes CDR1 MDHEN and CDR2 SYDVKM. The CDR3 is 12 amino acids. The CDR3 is CACGQSIYEQYF. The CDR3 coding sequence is TGCGCATGCGGACAGTCTATATACGAGCAGTACTTC.

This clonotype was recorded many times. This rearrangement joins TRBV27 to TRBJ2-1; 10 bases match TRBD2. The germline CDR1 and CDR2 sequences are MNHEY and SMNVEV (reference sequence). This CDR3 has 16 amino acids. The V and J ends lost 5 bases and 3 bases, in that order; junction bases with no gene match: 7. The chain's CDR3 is CASSAAPSGGYNEQFF. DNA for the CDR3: TGTGCCAGCAGTGCCGCCCCTAGCGGGGGCTACAATGAGCAGTTCTTC.

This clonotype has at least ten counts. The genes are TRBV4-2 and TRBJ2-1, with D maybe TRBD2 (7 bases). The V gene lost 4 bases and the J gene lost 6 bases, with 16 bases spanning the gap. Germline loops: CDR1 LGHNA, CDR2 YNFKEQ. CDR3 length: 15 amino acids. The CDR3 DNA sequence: TGTGCCAGCAGCCCCTTGGGACGGGGGGCCAATGAGCAGTTCTTC. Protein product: CASSPLGRGANEQFF.

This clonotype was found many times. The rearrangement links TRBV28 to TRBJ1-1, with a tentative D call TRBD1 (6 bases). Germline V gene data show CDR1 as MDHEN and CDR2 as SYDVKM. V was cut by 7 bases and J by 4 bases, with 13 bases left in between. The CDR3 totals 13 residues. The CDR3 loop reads CASIDGGGTEAFF. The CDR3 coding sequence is TGTGCCAGCATCGACGGAGGGGGCACTGAAGCTTTCTTT.

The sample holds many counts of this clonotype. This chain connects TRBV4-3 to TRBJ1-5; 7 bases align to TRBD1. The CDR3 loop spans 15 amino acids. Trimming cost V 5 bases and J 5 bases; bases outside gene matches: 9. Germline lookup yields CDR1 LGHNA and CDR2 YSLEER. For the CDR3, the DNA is TGCGCCAGCAGCGAGAACAGGGGCGGGCATCAGCCCCAGCATTTT. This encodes CASSENRGGHQPQHF.

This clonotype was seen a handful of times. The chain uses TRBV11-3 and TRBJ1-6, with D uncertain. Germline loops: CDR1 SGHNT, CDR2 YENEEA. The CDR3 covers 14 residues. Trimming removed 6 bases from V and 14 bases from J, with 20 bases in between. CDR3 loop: CASSLAGSLVTLHF. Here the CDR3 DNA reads TGTGCCAGCAGTCTAGCCGGGTCTCTGGTGACCCTCCACTTT.

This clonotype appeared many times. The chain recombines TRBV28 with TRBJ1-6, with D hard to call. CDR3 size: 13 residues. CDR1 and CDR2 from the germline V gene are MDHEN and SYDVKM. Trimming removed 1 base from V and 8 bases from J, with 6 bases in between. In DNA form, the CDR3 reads TGTGCCAGCAGTTTATTACGGGATTCACCCCTCCACTTT. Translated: CASSLLRDSPLHF.

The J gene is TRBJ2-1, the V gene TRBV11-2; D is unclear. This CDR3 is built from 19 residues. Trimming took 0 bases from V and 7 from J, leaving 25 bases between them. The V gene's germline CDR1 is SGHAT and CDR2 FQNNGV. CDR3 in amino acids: CASSLDPLLGYRLVNEQFF. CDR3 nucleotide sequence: TGTGCCAGCAGCTTAGATCCCTTATTGGGGTACCGGTTAGTGAATGAGCAGTTCTTC.

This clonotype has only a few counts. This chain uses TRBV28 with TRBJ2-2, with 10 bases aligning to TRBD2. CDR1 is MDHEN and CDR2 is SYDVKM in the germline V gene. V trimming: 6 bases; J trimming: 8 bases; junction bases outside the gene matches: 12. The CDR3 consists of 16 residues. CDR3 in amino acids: CASRSGRAVGRGELFF. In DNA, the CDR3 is TGTGCCAGCAGAAGCGGGAGGGCCGTCGGTAGGGGGGAGCTGTTTTTT.

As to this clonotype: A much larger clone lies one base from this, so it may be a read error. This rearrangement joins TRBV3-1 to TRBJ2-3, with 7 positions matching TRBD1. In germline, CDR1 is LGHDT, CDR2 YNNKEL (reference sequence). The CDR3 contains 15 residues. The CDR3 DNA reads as TGTGCCAGCAGCCAAGTAACAGGGGACCCGGGTACGGAGTATTTT. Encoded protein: CASSQVTGDPGTEYF.

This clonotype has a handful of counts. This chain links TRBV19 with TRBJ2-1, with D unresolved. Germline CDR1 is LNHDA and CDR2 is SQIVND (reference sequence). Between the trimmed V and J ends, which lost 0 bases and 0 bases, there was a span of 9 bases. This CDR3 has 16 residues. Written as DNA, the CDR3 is TGTGCCAGTAGTATAGATGGCGGCAGCTCCTACAATGAGCAGTTCTTC. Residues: CASSIDGGSSYNEQFF.

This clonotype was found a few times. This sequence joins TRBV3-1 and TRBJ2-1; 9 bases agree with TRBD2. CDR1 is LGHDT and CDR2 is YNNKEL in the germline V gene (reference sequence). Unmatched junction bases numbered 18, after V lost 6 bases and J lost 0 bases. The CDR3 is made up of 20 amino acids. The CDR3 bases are TGTGCCAGCAGTCAAACCTGGGGCGGGAGGGCCTCCAACTCCTACAATGAGCAGTTCTTC. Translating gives CASSQTWGGRASNSYNEQFF.

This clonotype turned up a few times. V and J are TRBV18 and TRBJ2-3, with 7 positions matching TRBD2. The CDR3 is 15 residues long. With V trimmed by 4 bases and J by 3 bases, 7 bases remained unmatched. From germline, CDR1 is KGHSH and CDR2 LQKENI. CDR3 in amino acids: CASSLLTSATDTQYF. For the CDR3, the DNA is TGTGCCAGCTCACTCCTCACTAGCGCGACAGATACGCAGTATTTT.

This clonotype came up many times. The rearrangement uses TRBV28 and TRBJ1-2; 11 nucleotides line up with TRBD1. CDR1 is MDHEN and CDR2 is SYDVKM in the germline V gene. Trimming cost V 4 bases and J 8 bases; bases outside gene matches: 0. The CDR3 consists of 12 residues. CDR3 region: CASSWTGGGYTF. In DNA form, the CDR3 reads TGTGCCAGCAGTTGGACAGGGGGCGGCTACACCTTC.

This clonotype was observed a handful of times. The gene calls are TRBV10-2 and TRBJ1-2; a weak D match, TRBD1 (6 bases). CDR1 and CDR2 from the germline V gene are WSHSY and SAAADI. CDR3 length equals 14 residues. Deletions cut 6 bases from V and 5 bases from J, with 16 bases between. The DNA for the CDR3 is TGCGCCAGCAGCGGCTCGGACAGACGATATGGCTACACCTTC. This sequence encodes CASSGSDRRYGYTF.

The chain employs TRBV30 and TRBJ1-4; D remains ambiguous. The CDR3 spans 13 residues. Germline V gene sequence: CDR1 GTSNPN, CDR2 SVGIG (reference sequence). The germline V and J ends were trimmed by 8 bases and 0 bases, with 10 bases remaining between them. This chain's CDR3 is CAVTETTNEKLFF. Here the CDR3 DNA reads TGTGCCGTAACAGAGACAACTAATGAAAAACTGTTTTTT.

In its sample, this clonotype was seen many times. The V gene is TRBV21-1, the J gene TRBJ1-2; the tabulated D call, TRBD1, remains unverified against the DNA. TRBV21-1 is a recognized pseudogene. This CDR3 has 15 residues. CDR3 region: CASSNAKGDNYGYTF. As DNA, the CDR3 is TGTGCCAGCAGCAACGCCAAGGGGGATAACTATGGCTACACCTTC.

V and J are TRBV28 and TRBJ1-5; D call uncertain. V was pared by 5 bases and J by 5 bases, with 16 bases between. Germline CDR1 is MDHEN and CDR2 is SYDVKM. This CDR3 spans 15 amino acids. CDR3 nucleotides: TGTGCCAGCAGTGCCGGGAGGTCCACGTATCAGCCCCAGCATTTT. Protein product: CASSAGRSTYQPQHF.

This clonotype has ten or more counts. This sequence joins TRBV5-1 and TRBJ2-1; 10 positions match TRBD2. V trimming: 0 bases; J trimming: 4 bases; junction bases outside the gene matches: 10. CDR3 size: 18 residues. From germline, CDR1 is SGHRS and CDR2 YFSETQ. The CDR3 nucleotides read TGCGCCAGCAGCTTGGGGCCTAGGGGAGCGGGGGGGTACAATGAGCAGTTCTTC. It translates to CASSLGPRGAGGYNEQFF.

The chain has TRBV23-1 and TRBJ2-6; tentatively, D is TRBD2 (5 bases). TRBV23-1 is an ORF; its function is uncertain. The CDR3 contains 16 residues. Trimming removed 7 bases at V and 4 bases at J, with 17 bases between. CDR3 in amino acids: CASTTRVQRGANVLTF. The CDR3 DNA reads TGCGCCAGCACCACCCGGGTTCAGCGGGGGGCCAACGTCCTGACTTTC.

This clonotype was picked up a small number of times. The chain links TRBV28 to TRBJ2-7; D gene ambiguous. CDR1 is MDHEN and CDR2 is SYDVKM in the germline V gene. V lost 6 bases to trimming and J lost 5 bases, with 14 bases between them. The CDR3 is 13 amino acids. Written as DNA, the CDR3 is TGTGCCAGCAGCCGCCAGGTGGGCCACGAGCAGTACTTC. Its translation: CASSRQVGHEQYF.

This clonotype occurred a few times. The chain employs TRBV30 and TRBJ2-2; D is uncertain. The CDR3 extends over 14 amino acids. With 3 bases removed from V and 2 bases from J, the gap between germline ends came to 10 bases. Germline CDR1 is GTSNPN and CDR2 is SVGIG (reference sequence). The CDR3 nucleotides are TGTGCCTGGAGCCCCCCCCCAAACACCGGGGAGCTGTTTTTT. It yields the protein CAWSPPPNTGELFF.

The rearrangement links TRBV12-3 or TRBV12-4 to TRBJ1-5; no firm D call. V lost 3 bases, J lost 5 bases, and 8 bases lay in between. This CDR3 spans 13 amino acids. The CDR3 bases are TGTGCCAGCAGTTTCGCCGACGATCAGCCCCAGCATTTT. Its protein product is CASSFADDQPQHF.

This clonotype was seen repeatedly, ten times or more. The CDR3 nucleotides read TGTGCCAGCAGCTTCAGCATGGTTGGGGATTACGGCGTCTACGAGCAGTACTTC. Protein product: CASSFSMVGDYGVYEQYF. The chain recombines TRBV7-2 with TRBJ2-7; D unclear. Germline V lookup: CDR1 SGHTA, CDR2 FQGNSA. This CDR3 has 18 amino acids. Trimming removed 3 bases at V and 3 bases at J, with 24 bases between.

The CDR3 loop is CSAHPPGQGSANTEAFF. The CDR3 DNA reads as TGCAGCGCCCATCCTCCGGGACAGGGCTCGGCGAACACTGAAGCTTTCTTT. The genes are TRBV29-1 and TRBJ1-1; 9 bases are a match to TRBD1. Germline V gene lookup returns CDR1 SQVTM and CDR2 ANQGSEA. V trimming: 7 bases; J trimming: 1 base; junction bases outside the gene matches: 16. The CDR3 has 17 amino acids.